This T cell receptor beta chain emerged from a study of blood T cells in healthy people across ages. The CDR3 is 15 amino acids. Germline CDR1 SGHRS, CDR2 YFSETQ. The V end was cut by 2 bases, the J end by 7 bases, with 13 bases between. Only a few counts were recorded for this clonotype. PCR was performed a second time for roughly 7 to 12 cycles using a sample-barcoded 5' primer and a J-beta primer mix. TCRdb reprocessed the 5' RACE reads via MiXCR and lists one record per CDR3 protein. The sample lists around 1,700,000 distinct CDR3 sequences; 28% were seen once. The specimen sequenced was blood. The receptor was derived from a woman aged 30 to 39 in good health. The rearrangement uses TRBV5-1 and TRBJ1-6, with D hard to call. The CDR3 sequence is CASSFGAHLNSPLHF. The DNA for the CDR3 is TGCGCCAGCAGCTTCGGTGCACACTTGAATTCACCCCTCCACTTT.